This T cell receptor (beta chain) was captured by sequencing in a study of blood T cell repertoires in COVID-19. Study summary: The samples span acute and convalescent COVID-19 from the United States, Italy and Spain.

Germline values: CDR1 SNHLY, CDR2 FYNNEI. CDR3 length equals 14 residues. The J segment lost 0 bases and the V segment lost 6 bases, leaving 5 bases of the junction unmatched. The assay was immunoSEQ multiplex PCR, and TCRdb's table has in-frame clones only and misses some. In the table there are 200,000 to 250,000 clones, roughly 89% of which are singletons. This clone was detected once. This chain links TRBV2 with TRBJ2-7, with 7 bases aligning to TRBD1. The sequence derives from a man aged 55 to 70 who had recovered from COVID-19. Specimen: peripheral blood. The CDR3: CASSRTGVSYEQYF. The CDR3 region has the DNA TGTGCCAGCAGCCGGACAGGCGTCTCCTACGAGCAGTACTTC.